The 25 T cell receptor beta chains in this list originate from one sample, sequenced in a study of T-cell reconstitution after alpha-beta-depleted transplantation in children. Unique molecular identifiers were incorporated into the prepared TCRbeta library. From the PCR reads, TCRdb called clonotypes with MiXCR, one entry per CDR3 protein. The table records around 420,000 distinct CDR3 sequences, 15% to 20% of them present only once. The material was PBMCs, mostly from graft donor cells, obtained 360 days after TCRalphabeta/CD19-depleted stem cell transplant. These receptors came from a boy under two years old who had a stem cell transplant for Wiskott-Aldrich syndrome, so the T cells may come from the graft donor.

The chain links TRBV4-1 to TRBJ2-7; D possibly corresponds to TRBD2 (6 bases). The CDR3 covers 14 residues. Germline values: CDR1 MGHRA, CDR2 YSYEKL. V gave up 1 base and J gave up 4 bases, with 11 bases separating them. The CDR3 loop reads CASSQGLASYEQYF. The CDR3 nucleotides are TGCGCCAGCAGCCAAGGTCTAGCGTCTTACGAGCAGTACTTC.

The chain is built from TRBV15 and TRBJ2-1; the match to TRBD1 covers 8 bases. Germline assignment: CDR1 LNHNV and CDR2 YYDKDF (reference sequence). The CDR3 totals 15 residues. Trimming took 3 bases from V and 0 from J; bases not matched to a gene: 1. The CDR3 loop is CATSRTGDSYNEQFF. For the CDR3, the DNA is TGTGCCACCAGCAGGACAGGGGACTCCTACAATGAGCAGTTCTTC.

This clonotype was seen repeatedly, ten times or more. The V gene is TRBV5-1, the J gene TRBJ1-2; D possibly corresponds to TRBD1 (5 bases). V lost 6 bases and J lost 6, with 18 bases in between. The CDR3 covers 14 residues. Germline V gives CDR1 SGHRS, CDR2 YFSETQ. DNA for the CDR3: TGCGCCAGCACACGTGGGGACCCCGGGGATGGCTACACCTTC. Amino acid sequence: CASTRGDPGDGYTF.

The chain carries TRBV20-1 and TRBJ2-4, with TRBD1 as a possible D gene (5 bases). V shed 6 bases and J shed 12 bases, with 15 bases lying between them. The CDR3 spans 11 residues. The V gene's germline CDR1 is DFQATT and CDR2 SNEGSKA (reference sequence). CDR3 region: CSARTRVTQYF. The CDR3 DNA reads as TGCAGTGCCCGAACCAGGGTCACTCAGTACTTC.

V usage is TRBV7-2 and J usage is TRBJ2-5; tentatively, D is TRBD1 or TRBD2 (6 bases each). Germline CDR1 SGHTA, CDR2 FQGNSA. The CDR3 spans 15 residues. Trimming took off 6 bases at V and 4 bases at J, with 18 bases between the two ends. CDR3 sequence: CASRMWGALLETQYF. The CDR3 nucleotides are TGTGCCAGCAGAATGTGGGGGGCGCTTTTAGAGACCCAGTACTTC.

This clonotype was observed a handful of times. This sequence joins TRBV19 and TRBJ1-1; the D is unclear. The CDR3 covers 13 residues. In germline, CDR1 is LNHDA, CDR2 SQIVND (reference sequence). Trimming took off 3 bases at V and 6 bases at J, with 11 bases between the two ends. The CDR3 region is CASSIFNGAEAFF. For the CDR3, the DNA is TGTGCCAGTAGTATCTTCAATGGGGCTGAAGCTTTCTTT.

This sequence joins TRBV28 and TRBJ2-7, with 7 bases aligning to TRBD1. The length of the CDR3 is 16 residues. With 3 bases clipped from V and 1 base from J, the junction kept 9 bases outside the gene matches. Germline V lookup: CDR1 MDHEN, CDR2 SYDVKM. The CDR3 region is CASSFHHRGPSYEQYF. The CDR3 DNA reads as TGTGCCAGCAGTTTTCATCACAGGGGACCTTCCTACGAGCAGTACTTC.

V is TRBV20-1 and J is TRBJ2-2; weak D call: TRBD2 (6 bases). V lost 0 bases and J lost 0, with 11 bases in between. Germline V lookup: CDR1 DFQATT, CDR2 SNEGSKA (reference sequence). The CDR3 is 16 amino acids. CDR3 sequence reads: CSARDPAGSNTGELFF. In DNA, the CDR3 is TGCAGTGCTAGAGACCCCGCGGGGTCGAACACCGGGGAGCTGTTTTTT.

The chain recombines TRBV4-1 with TRBJ2-7; D is possibly TRBD2 (5 bases). This CDR3 has 15 residues. The V gene's germline CDR1 is MGHRA and CDR2 YSYEKL. V lost 1 base and J 2 bases, leaving 12 bases between the germline ends. Here the CDR3 reads CASSQVEQRPYEQYF. The CDR3 bases are TGCGCCAGCAGCCAAGTGGAGCAGCGGCCCTACGAGCAGTACTTC.

The chain joins TRBV28 to TRBJ2-5; 9 bases map to TRBD1. Trimming removed 6 bases from V and 4 bases from J; junction bases left unmatched: 9. The CDR3 runs 15 residues. Germline V CDR1 and CDR2: MDHEN, SYDVKM. This CDR3 is CASSSPGTGLETQYF. DNA for the CDR3: TGTGCCAGCAGCTCCCCGGGGACAGGGCTAGAGACCCAGTACTTC.

This clonotype was observed a few times. The chain uses TRBV7-9 and TRBJ2-7; 8 bases agree with TRBD1. CDR3 length: 15 amino acids. Germline V gene sequence: CDR1 SEHNR, CDR2 FQNEAQ (reference sequence). The J segment lost 2 bases and the V segment lost 2 bases, leaving 5 bases of the junction unmatched. CDR3 residues: CASSLRSTGAYEQYF. CDR3 DNA sequence: TGTGCCAGCAGCTTAAGGTCGACAGGGGCCTACGAGCAGTACTTC.

This clonotype was detected only a few times. V gene TRBV5-1 combines with J gene TRBJ2-7, with TRBD2 matching over 7 bases. The CDR3 has 14 amino acids. The V gene end was trimmed by 1 base and the J gene end by 4 bases; junction bases not matched to a gene: 5. Germline V gives CDR1 SGHRS, CDR2 YFSETQ. CDR3: CASSLPSGRYEQYF. For the CDR3, the DNA is TGCGCCAGCAGCTTGCCTAGCGGCCGATACGAGCAGTACTTC.

This clonotype has just a few counts. The chain is built from TRBV5-1 and TRBJ1-1; 7 bases are shared with TRBD1. The CDR3 contains 15 residues. V trimming: 0 bases; J trimming: 4 bases; junction bases outside the gene matches: 6. The germline V gene has CDR1 SGHRS and CDR2 YFSETQ. In DNA form, the CDR3 reads TGCGCCAGCAGCTTGGTTGGACAGGCTCTCACTGAAGCTTTCTTT. This codes for CASSLVGQALTEAFF.

This clonotype was seen more than once but under ten times. The V gene is TRBV4-1, the J gene TRBJ2-1, with a possible D match to TRBD2 (6 bases). Germline lookup yields CDR1 MGHRA and CDR2 YSYEKL. V lost 1 base, J lost 2 bases, and 9 bases lay in between. The CDR3 spans 15 residues. CDR3 sequence (DNA): TGCGCCAGCAGCCAAGCGGGGGTAACCTACAATGAGCAGTTCTTC. It yields the protein CASSQAGVTYNEQFF.

This clonotype was observed many times. This rearrangement joins TRBV4-3 to TRBJ2-7, with 9 bases fitting TRBD1. Trimming took 1 base from V and 5 from J; bases not matched to a gene: 6. Germline values: CDR1 LGHNA, CDR2 YSLEER. This CDR3 spans 15 amino acids. The CDR3 is CASSQATGTGHEQYF. DNA of the CDR3: TGCGCCAGCAGCCAAGCTACGGGGACAGGGCACGAGCAGTACTTC.

The chain joins TRBV20-1 to TRBJ2-1, with D unclear. Germline V gives CDR1 DFQATT, CDR2 SNEGSKA (reference sequence). V lost 3 bases and J 5 bases, leaving 20 bases between the germline ends. This CDR3 spans 16 amino acids. CDR3 amino acids: CSASLVGRPFNNEQFF. CDR3 nucleotide sequence: TGCAGTGCTAGCTTGGTCGGACGCCCATTTAACAATGAGCAGTTCTTC.

J is TRBJ2-5 and V is TRBV5-1, with a weak D call TRBD1 (5 bases). Germline V gene sequence: CDR1 SGHRS, CDR2 YFSETQ. The V end lost 4 bases, the J end lost 2 bases, and 18 bases lay between the germline ends. This CDR3 spans 16 amino acids. CDR3 nucleotides: TGCGCCAGCAGCAAAGGACAAAGGTTCCTACAAGAGACCCAGTACTTC. Translated: CASSKGQRFLQETQYF.

The J gene is TRBJ2-3, the V gene TRBV5-6; TRBD1 might be the D (5 bases). The V end was cut by 3 bases, the J end by 5 bases, with 16 bases between. This CDR3 region has 15 residues. Germline CDR1 and CDR2: SGHDT and YYEEEE. CDR3 in DNA: TGTGCCAGCAGCTCTGACAAGGGGCCGGGAGATACGCAGTATTTT. Amino acids: CASSSDKGPGDTQYF.

The gene calls are TRBV5-1 and TRBJ2-1; 9 bases line up with TRBD1. The germline gives CDR1 SGHRS, CDR2 YFSETQ. The CDR3 consists of 17 residues. V shed 0 bases, J shed 2 bases, and the junction held 6 bases outside the gene matches. CDR3 DNA: TGCGCCAGCAGCTTGGCCTCCGGGACAGGGACCTACAATGAGCAGTTCTTC. Residues: CASSLASGTGTYNEQFF.

This clonotype was seen more than once but under ten times. The CDR3 sequence is CASSQAWGAGYEQYF. CDR3 bases: TGCGCCAGCAGCCAAGCCTGGGGGGCGGGGTACGAGCAGTACTTC. The V and J genes are TRBV4-3 and TRBJ2-7, with D possibly being TRBD1 or TRBD2 (6 bases each). V gave up 1 base and J gave up 4 bases, with 14 bases separating them. The germline CDR1 and CDR2 sequences are LGHNA and YSLEER. The CDR3 is made up of 15 amino acids.

This clonotype was detected a few times. The chain links TRBV6-2 or TRBV6-3 to TRBJ1-2; 7 bases fit TRBD1. Germline CDR1 reads MNHEY; CDR2 reads SVGEGT. V dropped 4 bases and J dropped 5; count of bases not matched to a gene: 7. This CDR3 region has 14 residues. This chain's CDR3 is CASSFLDRKYGYTF. CDR3 nucleotides: TGTGCCAGCAGTTTCCTGGACAGGAAATATGGCTACACCTTC.

This clonotype was counted only a few times. The CDR3 DNA reads as TGTGCCAGCAGCTTGTCCACAGCCAAAAACATTCAGTACTTC. As protein: CASSLSTAKNIQYF. This chain links TRBV5-4 with TRBJ2-4; D remains unclear. V was clipped by 1 base and J by 0 bases, with 5 bases between them. The CDR3 contains 14 residues. CDR1 is SGHNT and CDR2 is YYREEE in the germline V gene (reference sequence).

The J gene is TRBJ2-2, the V gene TRBV4-2; D tentatively fits TRBD1 or TRBD2 (6 bases each). Per germline, CDR1 LGHNA and CDR2 YNFKEQ. The V end was cut by 2 bases, the J end by 6 bases, with 7 bases between. There are 13 residues in the CDR3. This CDR3 is CASSQRGAGELFF. The CDR3 DNA reads TGTGCCAGCAGCCAAAGGGGGGCCGGGGAGCTGTTTTTT.

This chain uses TRBV5-6 with TRBJ2-3; perhaps TRBD2 as D (7 bases). V shed 1 base and J shed 4 bases, with 10 bases lying between them. This CDR3 spans 14 amino acids. The germline CDR1 and CDR2 sequences are SGHDT and YYEEEE. As DNA, the CDR3 is TGTGCCAGCAGCTTGATGCGGGGGCCAGATACGCAGTATTTT. Translation gives CASSLMRGPDTQYF.

V usage is TRBV6-5 and J usage is TRBJ2-2; the match to TRBD2 covers 13 bases. Germline V lookup: CDR1 MNHEY, CDR2 SVGAGI. The CDR3 sequence is 16 residues long. Trimming cost V 2 bases and J 10 bases; bases outside gene matches: 7. The CDR3: CASSYAGLAGREELFF. Here the CDR3 DNA reads TGTGCCAGCAGTTACGCGGGACTAGCGGGGAGGGAGGAGCTGTTTTTT.